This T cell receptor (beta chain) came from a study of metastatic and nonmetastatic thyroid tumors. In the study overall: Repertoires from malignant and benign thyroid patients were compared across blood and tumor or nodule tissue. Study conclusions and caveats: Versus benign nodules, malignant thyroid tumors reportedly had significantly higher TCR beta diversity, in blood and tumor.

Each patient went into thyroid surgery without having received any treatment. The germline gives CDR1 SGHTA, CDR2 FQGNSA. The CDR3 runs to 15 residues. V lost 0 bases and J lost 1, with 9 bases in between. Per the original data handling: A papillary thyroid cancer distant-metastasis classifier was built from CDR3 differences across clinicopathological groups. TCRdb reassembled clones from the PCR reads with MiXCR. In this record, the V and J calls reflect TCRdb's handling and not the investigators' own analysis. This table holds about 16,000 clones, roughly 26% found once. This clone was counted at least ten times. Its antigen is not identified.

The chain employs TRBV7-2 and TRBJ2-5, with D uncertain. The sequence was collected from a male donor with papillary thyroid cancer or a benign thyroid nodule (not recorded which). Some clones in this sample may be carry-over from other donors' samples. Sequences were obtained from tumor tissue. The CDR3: CASSLARPVQETQYF. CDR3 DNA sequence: TGTGCCAGCAGCTTAGCCCGGCCTGTCCAAGAGACCCAGTACTTC.